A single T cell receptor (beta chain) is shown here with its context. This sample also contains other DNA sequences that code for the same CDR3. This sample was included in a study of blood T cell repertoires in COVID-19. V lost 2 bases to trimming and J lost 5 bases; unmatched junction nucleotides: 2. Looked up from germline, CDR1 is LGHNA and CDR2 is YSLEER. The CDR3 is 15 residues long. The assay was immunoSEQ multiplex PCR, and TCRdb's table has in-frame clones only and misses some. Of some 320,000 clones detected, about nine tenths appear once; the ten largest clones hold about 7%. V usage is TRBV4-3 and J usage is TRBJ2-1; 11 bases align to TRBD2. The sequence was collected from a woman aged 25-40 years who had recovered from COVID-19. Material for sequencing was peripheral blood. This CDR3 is CASSQTSGGNNEQFF. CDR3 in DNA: TGCGCCAGCAGCCAAACTAGCGGGGGTAACAATGAGCAGTTCTTC.